This record looks at one T cell receptor beta chain sequence and its context. Its antigen remains unknown. The germline gives CDR1 SGHNT, CDR2 YYREEE (reference sequence). The CDR3 runs 12 residues. The V end lost 2 bases, the J end lost 2 bases, and 1 base lay between the germline ends. The sample comes from a study of vaccination effects on CD4 cells after COVID-19. Pools of viral peptides were used by the ViraFEST assay to expand antigen-specific CD4+ T cells ahead of sequencing. Subsequent to a culture period of about nine days, CD4+ T cells were isolated. The cohort was immunized with two doses of either the BNT162b2 or mRNA-1273 vaccine. The vaccine recipients had no prior SARS-CoV-2 infection, with negative nucleocapsid antibodies. Using immunoSEQ multiplex PCR, the repertoire was profiled, and TCRdb retains in-frame clones only, with some absent. This sample has approximately 28,000 clones, with more than 65% found just once.

The V gene is TRBV5-4, the J gene TRBJ2-2; D gene ambiguous. The specimen comprised CD4+ T cells from PBMCs cultured with HCoV-229E spike peptides, sampled after COVID-19 vaccination. The sequence was collected from a human donor who received a COVID-19 vaccine. The CDR3 DNA sequence: TGTGCCAGCAGCTTAAACACCGGGGAGCTGTTTTTT. Encoded protein: CASSLNTGELFF.